This record looks at one TCR beta chain sequence and its context. Its antigen specificity is not known. It has no much larger one-base neighbor in the sample; base qualities were not kept. TCRbeta CDR3 regions were amplified from genomic DNA by means of the immunoSEQ Assay, a bias-controlled multiplex PCR. Turning to the authors' computational methods: The number of nucleated cells in each sample was estimated from the amplification of reference gene primers within the assay. To quantify the absolute abundance of each unique TCRbeta CDR3 rearrangement, sequence reads were collapsed and filtered. For each sample, productive Simpson clonality was calculated by taking the square root of Simpson's diversity index across productive rearrangements. Drawn from immuneACCESS, this table holds only the in-frame rearrangements with V and J called that TCRdb kept. Clones are partly lost; checked studies trace under half to an unresolved V gene and leave the rest unexplained. The D gene and trimming were derived from the DNA, and the V and J assignments and clone size from that table. In this sample the table shows about 160,000 clones, roughly 86% of which occur a single time. The ten largest clones add up to about 3.9% of the sample.

A second Seattle source provided samples from volunteer blood donors who had recovered from COVID-19. Each collaborating institution followed its own protocols to collect whole blood in K2EDTA tubes. Collaborator samples were shipped for TCRbeta analysis as frozen whole blood, isolated PBMCs, or DNA extracted from either sample type. This record comes from a study of blood T cell repertoires in COVID-19 (dated by TCRdb to 2020 to 2022). General notes on the study: Samples covering the acute and convalescent phases of COVID-19 were provided by collaborators in the United States, Italy and Spain. The repertoires were made available in a free public database intended to serve as a resource for research on the immune response to SARS-CoV-2. HLA class I and class II types, where available, came from metadata supplied by the sample provider rather than from assay-based typing. The material from the prospective study consisted of cDNA or gDNA derived from T cells, B-cell-depleted T cells, or PBMCs. Sample metadata almost always included a de-identified subject ID, COVID-19 status, age in years and sex. Subjects who had been exposed to COVID-19, were actively infected with it, or had recovered from it provided the deeply sampled blood TCRbeta repertoires that made up the dataset. Samples were obtained from the ongoing ImmuneRACE study (first 160 participants) and from approximately 1,200 subjects provided by 6 global collaborators.

Including the terminal cysteine and phenylalanine, the CDR3 comprises 16 residues. Just CDR3 DNA is preserved here, 48 bases in frame from base 1. Between the V and J ends, shortened by 0 bases and 2 bases respectively, the junction contains 15 bases. CDR1 and CDR2 are drawn from the germline V gene: SGDLS, YYNGEE. The paper's findings and limits, for the study overall: The quantity of clinical and demographic metadata differed by source and by participant and was supplied without curation.

Recombination linked TRBV9 to TRBJ2-7, with TRBD1 perhaps the D gene, on 5 matching bases. This clonotype was obtained from a woman in her sixties who had recovered from COVID-19. The specimen was peripheral blood. CDR3 reads: CASSVAVGPTPYEQYF. In nucleotides, the sequence is TGTGCCAGCAGCGTAGCAGTGGGGCCGACTCCCTACGAGCAGTACTTC. Beyond the CDR3, the reference TRBV9 and TRBJ2-7 genes provide the residues; the full variable domain reads: DSGVTQTPKHLITATGQRVTLRCSPRSGDLSVYWYQQSLDQGLQFLIQYYNGEERAKGNILERFSAQQFPDLHSELNLSSLELGDSALYFCASSVAVGPTPYEQYFGPGTRLTVT.